This TCR beta chain was observed in a study of CD8+ T cells in alopecia areata. Investigators isolated RNA and reverse transcribed it into cDNA to act as the sequencing template. The protocol was immunoSEQ multiplex PCR, while the TCRdb copy is restricted to in-frame clones and leaves out a portion. The sample holds about 270,000 clones, 60% seen once. CDR3 length equals 14 residues. Trimming shortened V by 0 bases and J by 8 bases, and 11 bases separated the two germline ends. CDR1 LGHNA and CDR2 YSLEER come from the germline V gene. Described treatment: oral pan-JAK inhibitor, 5-10 mg twice daily. The authors sorted CD4+ and CD8+ T cells from PBMCs. On this clone itself: Its antigen is currently unknown.

Points from the study as a whole: Persistence in scalp and blood during tofacitinib was observed for many expanded lesional clones.

The V call is TRBV4-3, the J call TRBJ2-1; no clear D gene. This clonotype originated in a human donor with alopecia areata. The input for sequencing was CD4+ T cells sorted from blood, taken around week 54, from a patient treated with tofacitinib. This chain's CDR3 is CASSQETRVHEQFF. For the CDR3, the DNA is TGCGCCAGCAGCCAAGAGACCCGGGTTCATGAGCAGTTCTTC.